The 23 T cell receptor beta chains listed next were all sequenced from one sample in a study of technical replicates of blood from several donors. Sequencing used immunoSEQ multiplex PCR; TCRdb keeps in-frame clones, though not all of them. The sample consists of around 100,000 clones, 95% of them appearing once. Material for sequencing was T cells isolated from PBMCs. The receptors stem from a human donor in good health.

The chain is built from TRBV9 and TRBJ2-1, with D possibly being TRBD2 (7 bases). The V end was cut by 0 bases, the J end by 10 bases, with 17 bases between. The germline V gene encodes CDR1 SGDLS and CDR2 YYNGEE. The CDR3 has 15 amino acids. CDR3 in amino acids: CASSVEGGGIWEQFF. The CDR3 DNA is TGTGCCAGCAGCGTAGAAGGGGGAGGGATTTGGGAGCAGTTCTTC.

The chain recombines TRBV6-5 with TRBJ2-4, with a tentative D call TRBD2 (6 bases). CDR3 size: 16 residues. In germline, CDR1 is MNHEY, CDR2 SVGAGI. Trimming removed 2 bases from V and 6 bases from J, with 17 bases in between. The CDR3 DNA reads TGTGCCAGCAGTTACGGTGAGGGTCTAGCGAGAAACATTCAGTACTTC. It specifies CASSYGEGLARNIQYF.

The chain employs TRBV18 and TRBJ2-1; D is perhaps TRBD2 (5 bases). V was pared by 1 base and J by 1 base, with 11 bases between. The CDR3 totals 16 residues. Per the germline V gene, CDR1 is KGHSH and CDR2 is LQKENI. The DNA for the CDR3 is TGTGCCAGCTCACCACTCGAGGGAGAGTCCTACAATGAGCAGTTCTTC. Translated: CASSPLEGESYNEQFF.

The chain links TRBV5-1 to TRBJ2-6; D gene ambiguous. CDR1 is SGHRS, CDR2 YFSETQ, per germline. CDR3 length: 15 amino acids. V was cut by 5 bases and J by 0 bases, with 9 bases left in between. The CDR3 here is CASRDDNSGANVLTF. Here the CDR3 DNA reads TGCGCCAGCAGGGATGACAACTCTGGGGCCAACGTCCTGACTTTC.

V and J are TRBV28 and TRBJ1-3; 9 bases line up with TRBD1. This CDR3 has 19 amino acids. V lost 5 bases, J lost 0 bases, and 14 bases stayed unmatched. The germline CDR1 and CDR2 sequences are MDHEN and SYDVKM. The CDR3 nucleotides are TGTGCCAGCAGTCTGCACAGGGGGCTAACGGCCACCTCTGGAAACACCATATATTTT. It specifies CASSLHRGLTATSGNTIYF.

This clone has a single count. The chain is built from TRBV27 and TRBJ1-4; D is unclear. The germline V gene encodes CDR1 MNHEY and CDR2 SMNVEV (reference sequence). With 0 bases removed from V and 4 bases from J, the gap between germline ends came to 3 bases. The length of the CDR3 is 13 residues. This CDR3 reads CASSLSLNEKLFF. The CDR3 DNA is TGTGCCAGCAGTTTATCCCTTAATGAAAAACTGTTTTTT.

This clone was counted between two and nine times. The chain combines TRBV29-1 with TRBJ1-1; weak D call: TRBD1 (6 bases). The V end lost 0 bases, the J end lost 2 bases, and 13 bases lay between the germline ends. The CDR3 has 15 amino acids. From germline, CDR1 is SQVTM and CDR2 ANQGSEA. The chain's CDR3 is CSVEDPGRGNTEAFF. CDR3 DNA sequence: TGCAGCGTTGAAGATCCTGGCAGGGGAAACACTGAAGCTTTCTTT.

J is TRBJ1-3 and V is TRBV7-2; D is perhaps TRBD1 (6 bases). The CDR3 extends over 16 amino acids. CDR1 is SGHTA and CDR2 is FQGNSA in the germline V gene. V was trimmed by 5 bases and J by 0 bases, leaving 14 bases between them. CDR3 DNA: TGTGCCAGCAGCGCCAGGGGCTTAGTCTCTGGAAACACCATATATTTT. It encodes CASSARGLVSGNTIYF.

CDR3 in DNA: TGTGCCAGCAGCTTATGGTCCAGGGCAGCCCTGGATGAAAAACTGTTTTTT. It translates to CASSLWSRAALDEKLFF. The V gene is TRBV11-2, the J gene TRBJ1-4, with D possibly matching TRBD1 (5 bases). This CDR3 has 17 amino acids. The V gene lost 2 bases and the J gene lost 6 bases, with 19 bases spanning the gap. Germline lookup yields CDR1 SGHAT and CDR2 FQNNGV.

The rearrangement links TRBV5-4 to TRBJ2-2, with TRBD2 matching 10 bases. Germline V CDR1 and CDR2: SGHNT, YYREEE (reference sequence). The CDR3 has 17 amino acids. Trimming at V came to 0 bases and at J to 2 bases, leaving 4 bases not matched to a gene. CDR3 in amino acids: CASSLASGRANTGELFF. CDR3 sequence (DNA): TGTGCCAGCAGCTTGGCCAGCGGGAGGGCCAACACCGGGGAGCTGTTTTTT.

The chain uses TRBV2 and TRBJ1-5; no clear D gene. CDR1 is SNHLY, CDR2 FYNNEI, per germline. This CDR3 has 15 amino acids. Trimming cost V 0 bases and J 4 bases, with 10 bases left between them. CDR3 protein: CASSEATVQNQPQHF. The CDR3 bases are TGTGCCAGCAGTGAAGCTACAGTTCAGAATCAGCCCCAGCATTTT.

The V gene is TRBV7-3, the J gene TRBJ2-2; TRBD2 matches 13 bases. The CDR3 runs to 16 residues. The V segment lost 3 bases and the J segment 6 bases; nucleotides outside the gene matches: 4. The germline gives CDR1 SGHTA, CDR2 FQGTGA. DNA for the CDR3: TGTGCCAGCAGCTTTGGACTAGCGGGAGCTTCCGGGGAGCTGTTTTTT. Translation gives CASSFGLAGASGELFF.

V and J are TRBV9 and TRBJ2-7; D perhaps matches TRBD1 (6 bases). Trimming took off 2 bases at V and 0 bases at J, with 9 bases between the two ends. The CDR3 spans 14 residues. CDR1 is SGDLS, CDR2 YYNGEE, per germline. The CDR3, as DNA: TGTGCCAGCAGCGTGACAGGCTACTCCTACGAGCAGTACTTC. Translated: CASSVTGYSYEQYF.

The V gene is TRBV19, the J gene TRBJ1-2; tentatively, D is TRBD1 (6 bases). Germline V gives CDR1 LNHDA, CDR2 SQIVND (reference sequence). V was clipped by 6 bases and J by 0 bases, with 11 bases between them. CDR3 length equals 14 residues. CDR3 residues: CASSVTGSNYGYTF. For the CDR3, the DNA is TGTGCCAGTAGCGTGACAGGTTCTAACTATGGCTACACCTTC.

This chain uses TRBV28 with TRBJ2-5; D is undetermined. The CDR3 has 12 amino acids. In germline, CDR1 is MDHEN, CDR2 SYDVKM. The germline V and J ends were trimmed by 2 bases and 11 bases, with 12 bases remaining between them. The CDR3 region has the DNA TGTGCCAGCAGTTTAAATGGCCGGAGTCAGTACTTC. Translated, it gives CASSLNGRSQYF.

This CDR3 is CASSGGAEQFF. CDR3 coding DNA: TGTGCCAGCAGCGGGGGGGCTGAGCAGTTCTTC. The V call is TRBV11-3, the J call TRBJ2-1, with a possible D match to TRBD2 (7 bases). V dropped 5 bases and J dropped 9 bases, with 8 bases sitting between them. This CDR3 contains 11 residues. Germline CDR1 reads SGHNT; CDR2 reads YENEEA.

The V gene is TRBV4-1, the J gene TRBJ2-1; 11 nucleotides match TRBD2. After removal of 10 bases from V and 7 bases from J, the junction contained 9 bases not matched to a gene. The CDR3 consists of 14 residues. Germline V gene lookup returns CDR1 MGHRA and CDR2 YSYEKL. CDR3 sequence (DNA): TGCGCCACCGGAACTAGCGGGAGTAAGAATGAGCAGTTCTTC. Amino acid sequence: CATGTSGSKNEQFF.

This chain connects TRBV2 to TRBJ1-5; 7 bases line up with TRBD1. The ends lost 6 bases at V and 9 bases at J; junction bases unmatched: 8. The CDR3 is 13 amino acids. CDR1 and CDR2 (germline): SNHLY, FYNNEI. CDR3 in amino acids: CASRDRWLAPQHF. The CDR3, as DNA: TGTGCCAGCAGGGACAGGTGGTTGGCGCCCCAGCATTTT.

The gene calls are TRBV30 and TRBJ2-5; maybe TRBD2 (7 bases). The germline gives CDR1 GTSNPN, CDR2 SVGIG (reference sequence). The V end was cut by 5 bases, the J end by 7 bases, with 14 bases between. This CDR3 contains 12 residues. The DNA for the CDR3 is TGTGCCTGGGAGGGGGGGGTTGGGACCCAGTACTTC. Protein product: CAWEGGVGTQYF. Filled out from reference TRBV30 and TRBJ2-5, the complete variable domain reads SQTIHQWPATLVQPVGSPLSLECTVEGTSNPNLYWYRQAAGRGLQLLFYSVGIGQISSEVPQNLSASRPQDRQFILSSKKLLLSDSGFYLCAWEGGVGTQYFGPGTRLLVL.

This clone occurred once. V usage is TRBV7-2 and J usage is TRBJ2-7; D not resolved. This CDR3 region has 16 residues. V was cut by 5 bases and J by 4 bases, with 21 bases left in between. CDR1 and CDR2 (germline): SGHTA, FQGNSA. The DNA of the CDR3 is TGTGCCAGCAGCCTTCTTCCGGCCTGGGCCCGGTACGAGCAGTACTTC. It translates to CASSLLPAWARYEQYF.

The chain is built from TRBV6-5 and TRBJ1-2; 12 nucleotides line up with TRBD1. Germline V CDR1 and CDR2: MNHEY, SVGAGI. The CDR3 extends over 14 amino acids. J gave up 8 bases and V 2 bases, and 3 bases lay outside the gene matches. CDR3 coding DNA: TGTGCCAGCAGTTACGGGACAGGGGGCAACGGCTACACCTTC. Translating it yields CASSYGTGGNGYTF.

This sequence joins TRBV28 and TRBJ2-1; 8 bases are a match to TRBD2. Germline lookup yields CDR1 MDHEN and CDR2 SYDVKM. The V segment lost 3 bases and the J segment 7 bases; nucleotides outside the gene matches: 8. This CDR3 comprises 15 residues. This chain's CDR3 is CASSFPGLAGNEQFF. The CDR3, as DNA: TGTGCCAGCAGTTTCCCCGGACTAGCTGGTAATGAGCAGTTCTTC.

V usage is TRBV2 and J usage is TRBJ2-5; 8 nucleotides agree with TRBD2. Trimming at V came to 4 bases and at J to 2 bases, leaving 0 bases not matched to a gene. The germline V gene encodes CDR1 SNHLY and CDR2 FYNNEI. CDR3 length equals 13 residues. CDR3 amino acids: CASSAGGQETQYF. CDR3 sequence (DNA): TGTGCCAGCAGTGCGGGAGGGCAAGAGACCCAGTACTTC.